The 15 T cell receptor beta chains in this list originate from one sample, sequenced in a study of T cell repertoires in cytomegalovirus infection. MiXCR, run by TCRdb on the reads, gives a single entry per CDR3 protein. The data contain around 330,000 distinct CDR3 sequences, about a sixth of them seen just once; the ten biggest clones take up around 12%. The sequenced sample consisted of PBMCs. The receptors were sampled from a human donor in good health (CMV status not recorded). Some clones in this sample may be carry-over from other donors' samples.

The chain has TRBV4-1 and TRBJ2-4, with a possible D match to TRBD2 (6 bases). Germline loops: CDR1 MGHRA, CDR2 YSYEKL. With 0 bases removed from V and 0 bases from J, the gap between germline ends came to 15 bases. CDR3 length: 18 residues. This chain's CDR3 is CASSQEGGGDSAKNIQYF. DNA of the CDR3: TGCGCCAGCAGCCAAGAGGGAGGAGGGGACTCAGCCAAAAACATTCAGTACTTC.

The V gene is TRBV12-5, the J gene TRBJ2-3; D perhaps matches TRBD2 (5 bases). Germline V gene sequence: CDR1 LGHNT, CDR2 FRNRAP. CDR3 length equals 16 residues. V shed 6 bases and J shed 0 bases, with 16 bases lying between them. The CDR3 DNA sequence: TGTGCTAGTGGCCCCGGTTCGAGGACTAGCACAGATACGCAGTATTTT. Its translation is CASGPGSRTSTDTQYF. The entire variable domain, with the rest obtained from reference TRBV12-5 and TRBJ2-3, is as follows: DARVTQTPRHKVTEMGQEVTMRCQPILGHNTVFWYRQTMMQGLELLAYFRNRAPLDDSGMPKDRFSAEMPDATLATLKIQPSEPRDSAVYFCASGPGSRTSTDTQYFGPGTRLTVL.

This clonotype was recorded at least ten times. The rearrangement joins TRBV7-9 to TRBJ1-4; unclear D gene. CDR1 is SEHNR and CDR2 is FQNEAQ in the germline V gene (reference sequence). This CDR3 is 15 amino acids long. V lost 5 bases, J lost 2 bases, and 12 bases lay in between. The CDR3, as DNA: TGTGCCAGCAGCCCTTCGGGAATGACTAATGAAAAACTGTTTTTT. It encodes CASSPSGMTNEKLFF.

This clonotype appeared a single time. The CDR3 sequence: CASSLLFGQDEAFF. The CDR3 coding sequence is TGTGCCAGCAGCCTGTTATTCGGACAGGATGAAGCTTTCTTT. The chain combines TRBV7-6 with TRBJ1-1; 7 bases align to TRBD1. The CDR3 totals 14 residues. Germline-derived CDR1 and CDR2 are SGHVS and FNYEAQ. V was clipped by 5 bases and J by 7 bases; unmatched bases: 10. Together with reference TRBV7-6 and TRBJ1-1, the CDR3 gives the full variable domain: GAGVSQSPRYKVTKRGQDVALRCDPISGHVSLYWYRQALGQGPEFLTYFNYEAQQDKSGLPNDRFSAERPEGSISTLTIQRTEQRDSAMYRCASSLLFGQDEAFFGQGTRLTVV.

This clonotype was seen ten or more times. The chain uses TRBV19 and TRBJ1-5; D ambiguous. V lost 3 bases and J 3 bases, leaving 12 bases between the germline ends. The CDR3 is made up of 15 amino acids. CDR1 is LNHDA and CDR2 is SQIVND in the germline V gene (reference sequence). The CDR3 nucleotides read TGTGCCAGTAGTATGCACGGAACCTTCAATCAGCCCCAGCATTTT. It specifies CASSMHGTFNQPQHF.

This clonotype has at least ten counts. The chain links TRBV11-1 to TRBJ1-1; 8 bases line up with TRBD1. CDR3 length: 16 residues. Germline lookup yields CDR1 SGHAT and CDR2 FQDESV (reference sequence). The trim removed 0 bases at V and 3 bases at J, leaving 6 bases unmatched. CDR3 amino acids: CASSLASDRVDTEAFF. The CDR3, as DNA: TGTGCCAGCAGCTTAGCTTCGGACAGGGTCGACACTGAAGCTTTCTTT. Drawing the rest from reference TRBV11-1 and TRBJ1-1, the complete variable domain is EAEVAQSPRYKITEKSQAVAFWCDPISGHATLYWYRQILGQGPELLVQFQDESVVDDSQLPKDRFSAERLKGVDSTLKIQPAELGDSAMYLCASSLASDRVDTEAFFGQGTRLTVV.

This chain uses TRBV6-1 with TRBJ1-1, with a tentative D call TRBD1 (6 bases). Germline CDR1 MNHNS, CDR2 SASEGT. With 5 bases removed from V and 5 bases from J, the gap between germline ends came to 21 bases. The CDR3 contains 16 residues. The CDR3: CASSPPVQGRGTEAFF. In DNA form, the CDR3 reads TGTGCCAGCAGTCCGCCCGTCCAGGGGAGAGGGACTGAAGCTTTCTTT.

The chain uses TRBV6-1 and TRBJ1-5; no clear D. Germline CDR1 reads MNHNS; CDR2 reads SASEGT. Trimming took off 5 bases at V and 7 bases at J, with 12 bases between the two ends. The CDR3 is 13 residues long. The CDR3 sequence is CASSYSREQPQHF. The CDR3 nucleotides read TGTGCCAGCAGTTACTCTCGGGAGCAGCCCCAGCATTTT.

The sample holds a few counts of this clonotype. This chain uses TRBV5-1 with TRBJ1-2; D might be TRBD1 (6 bases). The ends were cut back, 1 base at V and 8 bases at J, with 15 bases in the middle. CDR3 size: 14 residues. Germline V gene data show CDR1 as SGHRS and CDR2 as YFSETQ. For the CDR3, the DNA is TGCGCCAGCAGCTTGAATCCGGGGGCAGAAGGCTACACCTTC. Encoded protein: CASSLNPGAEGYTF.

The chain employs TRBV7-6 and TRBJ2-3, with D maybe TRBD1 (6 bases). Between the trimmed V and J ends, which lost 1 base and 6 bases, there was a span of 17 bases. CDR1 is SGHVS and CDR2 is FNYEAQ in the germline V gene. The length of the CDR3 is 16 residues. CDR3 DNA: TGTGCCAGCAGCTTAGGGACAGCAACCATTCGGGATACGCAGTATTTT. Protein sequence: CASSLGTATIRDTQYF.

This chain links TRBV2 with TRBJ1-5; D is perhaps TRBD1 (5 bases). This CDR3 spans 13 amino acids. CDR1 and CDR2 from the germline V gene are SNHLY and FYNNEI. V lost 8 bases, J lost 4 bases, and 12 bases lay in between. Here the CDR3 DNA reads TGTGCCAGCGGGGGAAGTTGGAATCAGCCCCAGCATTTT. Its protein is CASGGSWNQPQHF.

Many counts were recorded for this clonotype. The chain uses TRBV7-9 and TRBJ1-3, with D perhaps matching TRBD1 (6 bases). The germline V gene encodes CDR1 SEHNR and CDR2 FQNEAQ (reference sequence). Trimming cost V 5 bases and J 0 bases, with 17 bases left between them. The length of the CDR3 is 17 residues. For the CDR3, the DNA is TGTGCCAGCAGCGACCGGACAGCGATCTACTCTGGAAACACCATATATTTT. Translation: CASSDRTAIYSGNTIYF.

At least ten counts were recorded for this clonotype. This chain links TRBV7-2 with TRBJ2-3; D is unresolved. From germline, CDR1 is SGHTA and CDR2 FQGNSA. Trimming pared 0 bases from V and 0 bases from J, leaving 10 bases between. The length of the CDR3 is 16 residues. Here the CDR3 reads CASSLARWSSTDTQYF. The CDR3 bases are TGTGCCAGCAGCTTAGCGAGGTGGTCTAGCACAGATACGCAGTATTTT.

This clonotype has only a few counts. This sequence joins TRBV12-3 or TRBV12-4 and TRBJ1-2; 8 bases fit TRBD1. The CDR3 is made up of 17 amino acids. Trimming took 2 bases from V and 6 from J; bases not matched to a gene: 14. CDR3 amino acids: CASSLSLIQGAKDGYTF. Written as DNA, the CDR3 is TGTGCCAGCAGTTTAAGTCTGATCCAGGGGGCTAAAGATGGCTACACCTTC.

This clonotype was seen ten or more times. The chain links TRBV7-2 to TRBJ1-2; 9 nucleotides line up with TRBD1. This CDR3 has 17 amino acids. CDR1 and CDR2 from the germline V gene are SGHTA and FQGNSA. V dropped 8 bases and J dropped 4; count of bases not matched to a gene: 17. This CDR3 is CASGLTGGKIIGYGYTF. CDR3 bases: TGTGCCAGCGGGCTCACAGGGGGCAAAATAATAGGCTATGGCTACACCTTC. The variable domain in full, with the rest retrieved from reference TRBV7-2 and TRBJ1-2, is GAGVSQSPSNKVTEKGKDVELRCDPISGHTALYWYRQSLGQGLEFLIYFQGNSAPDKSGLPSDRFSAERTGGSVSTLTIQRTQQEDSAVYLCASGLTGGKIIGYGYTFGSGTRLTVV.